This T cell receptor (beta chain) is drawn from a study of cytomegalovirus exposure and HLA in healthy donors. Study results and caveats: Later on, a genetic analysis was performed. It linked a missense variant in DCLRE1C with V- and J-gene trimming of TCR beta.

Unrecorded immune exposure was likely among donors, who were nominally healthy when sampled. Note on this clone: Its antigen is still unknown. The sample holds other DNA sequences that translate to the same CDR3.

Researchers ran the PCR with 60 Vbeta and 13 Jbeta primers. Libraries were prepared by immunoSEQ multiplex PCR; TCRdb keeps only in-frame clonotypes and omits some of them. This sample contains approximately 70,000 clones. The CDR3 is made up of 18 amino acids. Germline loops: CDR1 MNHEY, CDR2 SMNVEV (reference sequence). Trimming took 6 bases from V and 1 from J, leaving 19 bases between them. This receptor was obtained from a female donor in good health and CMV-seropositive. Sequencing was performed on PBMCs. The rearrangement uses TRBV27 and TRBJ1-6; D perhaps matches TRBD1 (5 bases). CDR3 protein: CASSSDDADRSYNSPLHF. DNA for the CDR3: TGTGCCAGCAGCTCTGACGATGCTGACAGATCCTATAATTCACCCCTCCACTTT.